These 14 T cell receptor beta chains came from one sample sequenced in a study. TCRdb fed the RT-PCR reads into MiXCR, producing one record per CDR3 protein. Here the sample spans around 700,000 distinct CDR3 sequences, 13% to 15% being singletons. The specimen was memory CD4+ T cells from blood. The receptors were sampled from a female donor in good health, serving as a healthy control.

This clonotype was seen many times. The chain couples TRBV12-3 or TRBV12-4 to TRBJ2-5, with D perhaps TRBD1 (5 bases). Trimming pared 7 bases from V and 1 base from J, leaving 10 bases between. The CDR3 consists of 13 residues. CDR3 region: CASTRQPQETQYF. CDR3 nucleotides: TGTGCCAGCACTAGACAGCCCCAAGAGACCCAGTACTTC.

This clonotype was observed a few times. The chain has TRBV7-8 and TRBJ2-7; 12 nucleotides match TRBD2. After removal of 5 bases from V and 2 bases from J, the junction contained 4 bases not matched to a gene. Germline CDR1 reads SGHVS; CDR2 reads FQNEAQ. This CDR3 spans 15 amino acids. The DNA for the CDR3 is TGTGCCAGCAGCCTTAGGACTAGCGGGACCTACGAGCAGTACTTC. Translation: CASSLRTSGTYEQYF. Drawing the rest from reference TRBV7-8 and TRBJ2-7, the complete variable domain is GAGVSQSPRYKVAKRGQDVALRCDPISGHVSLFWYQQALGQGPEFLTYFQNEAQLDKSGLPSDRFFAERPEGSVSTLKIQRTQQEDSAVYLCASSLRTSGTYEQYFGPGTRLTVT.

This clonotype has only a few counts. V gene TRBV29-1 combines with J gene TRBJ1-1; 9 bases align to TRBD1. There are 12 residues in the CDR3. V gave up 6 bases and J gave up 6 bases; unmatched junction bases: 5. CDR1 is SQVTM and CDR2 is ANQGSEA in the germline V gene. The CDR3 DNA sequence: TGCAGCGTAAGACAGGGGGTGGCTGAAGCTTTCTTT. Its translation: CSVRQGVAEAFF. Variable domain in full (rest from reference TRBV29-1 and TRBJ1-1): SAVISQKPSRDICQRGTSLTIQCQVDSQVTMMFWYRQQPGQSLTLIATANQGSEATYESGFVIDKFPISRPNLTFSTLTVSNMSPEDSSIYLCSVRQGVAEAFFGQGTRLTVV.

The rearrangement joins TRBV7-2 to TRBJ1-2, with D possibly TRBD1 on 6 matching bases. Deletions cut 2 bases from V and 2 bases from J, with 15 bases between. This CDR3 has 16 residues. Germline CDR1 and CDR2: SGHTA and FQGNSA. CDR3 DNA sequence: TGTGCCAGCAGCTTAAGGTCAGGGGAAGGGAACTATGGCTACACCTTC. Translation: CASSLRSGEGNYGYTF.

V usage is TRBV5-1 and J usage is TRBJ2-7, with 7 bases identical to TRBD1. Germline V gives CDR1 SGHRS, CDR2 YFSETQ. The CDR3 totals 13 residues. The CDR3 DNA reads TGCGTTAGCAGCACAGGGGCTGGCTACGAGCAGTACTTC. Translation: CVSSTGAGYEQYF.

The rearrangement links TRBV6-1 to TRBJ1-2; D call uncertain. Trimming cost V 3 bases and J 3 bases, with 14 bases left between them. CDR3 size: 15 residues. The germline gives CDR1 MNHNS, CDR2 SASEGT. The CDR3 spells CASSEPGSAYYGYTF. The CDR3 bases are TGTGCCAGCAGTGAGCCGGGGAGCGCTTACTATGGCTACACCTTC.

This clonotype was seen at least ten times. The rearrangement joins TRBV12-3 or TRBV12-4 to TRBJ2-3; D is unclear. This CDR3 is built from 12 residues. Between the trimmed V and J ends, which lost 6 bases and 10 bases, there was a span of 14 bases. CDR3 protein: CASSNPDPAQYF. CDR3 sequence (DNA): TGTGCCAGCAGCAACCCCGACCCGGCGCAGTATTTT.

This clonotype was observed many times. The rearrangement uses TRBV20-1 and TRBJ2-1; 8 positions agree with TRBD2. The junction had 8 bases not matched to a gene; V was cut back by 3 bases and J by 10 bases. The CDR3 covers 13 residues. The germline gives CDR1 DFQATT, CDR2 SNEGSKA (reference sequence). CDR3 nucleotides: TGCAGTGCTAGGACGGGAGGGCCCGAGGAGCAGTTCTTC. It codes for CSARTGGPEEQFF.

This chain uses TRBV3-1 with TRBJ1-1; maybe TRBD1 (6 bases). Trimming shortened V by 10 bases and J by 6 bases, and 15 bases separated the two germline ends. Per germline, CDR1 LGHDT and CDR2 YNNKEL (reference sequence). CDR3 length: 12 amino acids. The CDR3 sequence: CATGDTNAEAFF. The CDR3 nucleotides are TGTGCCACAGGGGACACCAACGCTGAAGCTTTCTTT.

The V and J genes are TRBV7-8 and TRBJ1-6; TRBD1 might be the D (5 bases). The CDR3 has 15 amino acids. The V and J ends lost 0 bases and 9 bases respectively, with 12 bases between them. From germline, CDR1 is SGHVS and CDR2 FQNEAQ. CDR3 nucleotides: TGTGCCAGCAGCTTAGCTGGCAGGGATAGTTCACCCCTCCACTTT. This encodes CASSLAGRDSSPLHF.

The chain joins TRBV13 to TRBJ2-5; a weak D match, TRBD1 (5 bases). The length of the CDR3 is 14 residues. The V end was cut by 4 bases, the J end by 9 bases, with 18 bases between. Per the germline V gene, CDR1 is PRHDT and CDR2 is FYEKMQ (reference sequence). The CDR3, as DNA: TGTGCCAGCAGCTCCTATGACAGCGCCAGGGCCCAGTACTTC. Residues: CASSSYDSARAQYF.

V gene TRBV5-1 combines with J gene TRBJ2-1; 13 bases align to TRBD2. The CDR3 runs to 19 residues. J lost 0 bases, V lost 4 bases, and 10 bases had no gene match. Germline CDR1 is SGHRS and CDR2 is YFSETQ. Here the CDR3 reads CASSQGLAGVGVSYNEQFF. In DNA form, the CDR3 reads TGCGCCAGCAGCCAAGGACTAGCGGGAGTGGGGGTCTCCTACAATGAGCAGTTCTTC.

A few counts support this clonotype. The chain recombines TRBV29-1 with TRBJ1-1; D is possibly TRBD1 (6 bases). V lost 3 bases and J lost 1, with 15 bases in between. The germline V gene encodes CDR1 SQVTM and CDR2 ANQGSEA. The CDR3 is made up of 15 amino acids. In DNA form, the CDR3 reads TGCAGCGTTGATAGGGGAGGGGGGGGGAACACTGAAGCTTTCTTT. This sequence encodes CSVDRGGGGNTEAFF.

The sample holds a few counts of this clonotype. CDR3 loop: CASSGTTRGTYNEQFF. CDR3 nucleotides: TGTGCCAGCAGCGGAACGACGAGGGGCACCTACAATGAGCAGTTCTTC. The rearrangement links TRBV9 to TRBJ2-1; tentatively, D is TRBD1 or TRBD2 (5 bases each). Germline values: CDR1 SGDLS, CDR2 YYNGEE. Trimming shortened V by 3 bases and J by 2 bases, and 15 bases separated the two germline ends. This CDR3 is 16 amino acids long.